These 16 T cell receptor beta chains originate from one sample sequenced in a study of T cell changes during pregnancy in multiple sclerosis. The data were produced by immunoSEQ multiplex PCR, yet TCRdb's version contains in-frame clones alone and is incomplete. This table holds about 52,000 clones, approximately 92% found once. This sample comprised CD4+ T cells from peripheral blood mononuclear cells, obtained in the third trimester of pregnancy. These receptor sequences come from a female donor with multiple sclerosis, enrolled in a pregnancy study.

The chain employs TRBV19 and TRBJ2-3; 9 bases fit TRBD2. CDR1 is LNHDA, CDR2 SQIVND, per germline (reference sequence). CDR3 length: 17 amino acids. V shed 5 bases, J shed 0 bases, and the junction held 9 bases outside the gene matches. The CDR3, as DNA: TGTGCCAGTAGTGGGCTAGCGGGGTATTCTAGCACAGATACGCAGTATTTT. Its translation is CASSGLAGYSSTDTQYF.

The chain couples TRBV19 to TRBJ2-5; 8 nucleotides align to TRBD2. Germline CDR1 reads LNHDA; CDR2 reads SQIVND (reference sequence). After removal of 5 bases from V and 4 bases from J, the junction contained 6 bases not matched to a gene. The CDR3 has 14 residues. The CDR3 spells CASSRPGLGETQYF. In DNA, the CDR3 is TGTGCCAGTAGTCGTCCGGGACTAGGAGAGACCCAGTACTTC.

This chain connects TRBV7-2 to TRBJ1-5; TRBD1 is a possible D gene (5 bases). Trimming took 1 base from V and 3 from J, leaving 10 bases between them. The CDR3 spans 15 residues. Germline V gene lookup returns CDR1 SGHTA and CDR2 FQGNSA. In nucleotides, the CDR3 is TGTGCCAGCAGCTTAGTCGGGGGATCCAATCAGCCCCAGCATTTT. Amino acids: CASSLVGGSNQPQHF.

The count of this clone is one. CDR3 sequence (DNA): TGTGCCAGCAGCTTCGCAGGTGGCCAAGAGACCCAGTACTTC. Amino acid sequence: CASSFAGGQETQYF. The chain carries TRBV5-5 and TRBJ2-5, with D hard to call. This CDR3 contains 14 residues. V dropped 2 bases and J dropped 1 base, with 9 bases sitting between them. Looked up from germline, CDR1 is SGHKS and CDR2 is YYEKEE (reference sequence). Combining the CDR3 with reference TRBV5-5 and TRBJ2-5 gives the whole variable domain DAGVTQSPTHLIKTRGQQVTLRCSPISGHKSVSWYQQVLGQGPQFIFQYYEKEERGRGNFPDRFSARQFPNYSSELNVNALLLGDSALYLCASSFAGGQETQYFGPGTRLLVL.

The chain recombines TRBV7-3 with TRBJ2-2, with D possibly matching TRBD1 (5 bases). V lost 10 bases, J lost 1 base, and 10 bases lay in between. Germline CDR1 reads SGHTA; CDR2 reads FQGTGA. The CDR3 has 13 residues. CDR3 nucleotides: TGTGCCACCTCTACAGGGAACACCGGGGAGCTGTTTTTT. It codes for CATSTGNTGELFF.

This clone appeared a few times. The CDR3 here is CASSQGQGRSYGYTF. For the CDR3, the DNA is TGTGCCAGCAGCCAAGGGCAGGGTAGAAGCTATGGCTACACCTTC. The J gene is TRBJ1-2, the V gene TRBV14; maybe TRBD1 (5 bases). Germline-derived CDR1 and CDR2 are SGHDN and FVKESK. The V and J ends lost 1 base and 4 bases respectively, with 13 bases between them. CDR3 length equals 15 residues.

The V and J genes are TRBV13 and TRBJ1-3, with D unresolved. The germline gives CDR1 PRHDT, CDR2 FYEKMQ (reference sequence). This CDR3 has 18 amino acids. Between the trimmed V and J ends, which lost 5 bases and 0 bases, there was a span of 20 bases. CDR3 DNA: TGTGCCAGCAGCCCCTTTCCGCCGGGTGTAGGCTCTGGAAACACCATATATTTT. Its protein product is CASSPFPPGVGSGNTIYF.

The chain combines TRBV28 with TRBJ1-1, with D perhaps TRBD1 (5 bases). CDR3 length: 17 residues. With 4 bases removed from V and 1 base from J, the gap between germline ends came to 19 bases. Germline V lookup: CDR1 MDHEN, CDR2 SYDVKM. In DNA form, the CDR3 reads TGTGCCAGCAGTTCACCCCGGCGATTGGGGGGGAACACTGAAGCTTTCTTT. Residues: CASSSPRRLGGNTEAFF.

This chain joins TRBV14 and TRBJ1-1, with TRBD1 matching 7 bases. The CDR3 sequence is 15 residues long. The V gene end was trimmed by 4 bases and the J gene end by 4 bases; junction bases not matched to a gene: 9. Germline-derived CDR1 and CDR2 are SGHDN and FVKESK. CDR3 nucleotide sequence: TGTGCCAGCAGCCCTTGGACAGGAATTGCCACTGAAGCTTTCTTT. Protein product: CASSPWTGIATEAFF.

The chain couples TRBV6-1 to TRBJ2-1; TRBD1 matches at 8 bases. J was trimmed by 2 bases and V by 9 bases; bases with no gene match: 6. This CDR3 region has 14 residues. Germline V gene sequence: CDR1 MNHNS, CDR2 SASEGT. The CDR3, as DNA: TGTGCCAGTGGGGACAGGCGAACCTACAATGAGCAGTTCTTC. Protein sequence: CASGDRRTYNEQFF.

V and J are TRBV30 and TRBJ2-5; D unclear. CDR1 is GTSNPN, CDR2 SVGIG, per germline (reference sequence). The CDR3 extends over 12 amino acids. The V end lost 3 bases, the J end lost 5 bases, and 10 bases lay between the germline ends. CDR3 DNA: TGTGCCTGGAGCCCCACTACGGAGACCCAGTACTTC. Translating it yields CAWSPTTETQYF.

This chain joins TRBV30 and TRBJ1-2; 9 bases fit TRBD1. V shed 0 bases and J 13 bases; nucleotides not matched to a gene: 9. This CDR3 has 13 amino acids. The germline V gene encodes CDR1 GTSNPN and CDR2 SVGIG (reference sequence). The CDR3 reads CAWSVQGQGSSTF. Here the CDR3 DNA reads TGTGCCTGGAGTGTACAAGGACAGGGGAGCAGCACCTTC.

The CDR3 DNA reads TGTGCCAGCAGACGGGAGATTGCCAGGGAGCTGTTTTTT. The encoded protein is CASRREIARELFF. The chain is built from TRBV6-5 and TRBJ2-2; possibly TRBD2 for D (6 bases). There are 13 residues in the CDR3. V was clipped by 6 bases and J by 9 bases, with 14 bases between them. Germline V gives CDR1 MNHEY, CDR2 SVGAGI.

The chain joins TRBV10-3 to TRBJ2-3, with a tentative D call TRBD1 (6 bases). This CDR3 is built from 15 residues. Germline CDR1 ENHRY, CDR2 SYGVKD. Trimming removed 6 bases from V and 1 base from J, with 14 bases in between. Here the CDR3 DNA reads TGTGCCATCAGGGGAACAGGGTCTCGCACAGATACGCAGTATTTT. Protein: CAIRGTGSRTDTQYF.

This clone was seen only a few times. The chain is built from TRBV4-1 and TRBJ1-2; 10 bases line up with TRBD1. Losses at the gene ends were 4 bases for V and 2 bases for J; bases not matched to a gene: 1. The CDR3 is made up of 14 amino acids. Germline-derived CDR1 and CDR2 are MGHRA and YSYEKL. CDR3 in amino acids: CASSRDRGNYGYTF. CDR3 coding DNA: TGCGCCAGCAGCCGGGACAGGGGAAACTATGGCTACACCTTC.

This clone came up once. The chain has TRBV7-9 and TRBJ2-7; D may be TRBD2 (5 bases). Germline CDR1 and CDR2: SEHNR and FQNEAQ (reference sequence). Trimming took off 3 bases at V and 4 bases at J, with 16 bases between the two ends. The CDR3 contains 15 residues. The CDR3 loop is CASSLVLGGAYEQYF. The CDR3 region has the DNA TGTGCCAGCAGCTTGGTCCTAGGAGGAGCGTACGAGCAGTACTTC.